This T cell receptor (beta chain) was profiled in a study of regulatory T cells in long-lasting Graves disease. Notes on the study in general: TRBV28, TRBJ1-2 and TRBJ2-5 were favored in persistent disease. Thyroid tissue was not sampled; only peripheral blood was.

This clonotype occurred many times. The target antigen is unknown. Time point noted: persistent/refractory GD, antithyroid drugs over 5 years with positive TRAb. The TCR library was prepared using RNA isolated from PBMCs. Doctors identified Graves' disease using the American Thyroid Association guidelines. Patients hailed from an endocrinology department in Xi'an, China. Construction of the TCR beta libraries employed iRepertoire HTBI primers in conjunction with Arm-PCR of CDR3 regions. TCRdb redid the calling of the multiplex PCR reads with MiXCR, one entry per CDR3 protein. The sample gives 300,000 to 500,000 distinct CDR3 sequences, more than 20% of which show up once; roughly 20% is in the top ten. Trimming took off 7 bases at V and 0 bases at J, with 12 bases between the two ends. The CDR3 length is 14 residues. In germline, CDR1 is SNHLY, CDR2 FYNNEI.

Here the sequenced sample was peripheral blood mononuclear cells (PBMCs), taken when the disease was refractory, from a patient treated with antithyroid drugs. The V and J genes are TRBV2 and TRBJ1-1, with D maybe TRBD1 (6 bases). This clonotype was sampled from a female donor with Graves disease. CDR3 coding DNA: TGTGCCAGCACTAAGGGGGGGATGAACACTGAAGCTTTCTTT. It specifies CASTKGGMNTEAFF.